This T cell receptor beta chain was recorded in a study of identical twins. A universal primer binding site was introduced by template switching. The final cDNA contained unique molecular identifiers. TCRdb re-called the 5' RACE reads with MiXCR, one entry per CDR3 protein. The sample gives roughly 700,000 distinct CDR3 sequences, around 8.6% of which show up once; approximately 0.96% is in the top ten. The V gene's germline CDR1 is MGHRA and CDR2 YSYEKL. V gave up 4 bases and J gave up 4 bases; unmatched junction bases: 3. This CDR3 has 16 residues. This clonotype was observed many times. The same data also went into a second study, on yellow fever vaccine responses in identical twins. From that study: Twins' vaccine T cell response reportedly gave the appearance of partial convergence and partial personalization.

Sequencing was performed on PBMCs. This clonotype was obtained from a woman between 18 and 29 years old in good health. V gene TRBV4-1 combines with J gene TRBJ2-1; 14 bases map to TRBD2. As DNA, the CDR3 is TGCGCCAGCAGCCGACTAGCGGGAGGGCGATACAATGAGCAGTTCTTC. Protein product: CASSRLAGGRYNEQFF.